Below, 4 T cell receptor beta chains from the same sample are listed, as sequenced in a study of blood T cell repertoires in COVID-19. Some clones are missing from TCRdb's copy, which holds only in-frame ones; the method was immunoSEQ multiplex PCR. The table records a few hundred thousand clones, 70% to 90% of them present only once. The sequenced sample consisted of PBMCs or T cells enriched from blood (not recorded which). These TCRs come from a man aged 30 to 45 who had recovered from COVID-19.

The V and J genes are TRBV5-1 and TRBJ1-1; 8 nucleotides align to TRBD1. V trimming: 7 bases; J trimming: 4 bases; junction bases outside the gene matches: 9. In germline, CDR1 is SGHRS, CDR2 YFSETQ. The CDR3 contains 14 residues. The CDR3 DNA reads TGCGCCAGCTCTAGGACAGGGAAGGTCACTGAAGCTTTCTTT. This gives the protein CASSRTGKVTEAFF.

This sequence joins TRBV12-2 and TRBJ2-7; TRBD2, the table's D call, lacks a check against the DNA. TRBV12-2 is noted as a pseudogene. This CDR3 comprises 15 residues. The CDR3 DNA is TGTGCAAGTCGCTTAGGACTAGAAGATCGATACGAGCAGTACTTC. Amino acid sequence: CASRLGLEDRYEQYF.

The chain carries TRBV7-2 and TRBJ2-7; no clear D gene. CDR1 and CDR2 (germline): SGHTA, FQGNSA. This CDR3 region has 15 residues. V was trimmed by 1 base and J by 0 bases, leaving 10 bases between them. In nucleotides, the CDR3 is TGTGCCAGCAGCTTAGTACGACGGAGCTCCTACGAGCAGTACTTC. Amino acid sequence: CASSLVRRSSYEQYF. The entire variable domain, with the rest obtained from reference TRBV7-2 and TRBJ2-7, is as follows: GAGVSQSPSNKVTEKGKDVELRCDPISGHTALYWYRQSLGQGLEFLIYFQGNSAPDKSGLPSDRFSAERTGGSVSTLTIQRTQQEDSAVYLCASSLVRRSSYEQYFGPGTRLTVT.

V gene TRBV2 combines with J gene TRBJ2-2; a weak D match, TRBD1 (5 bases). Trimming removed 5 bases at V and 1 base at J, with 8 bases between. Germline V CDR1 and CDR2: SNHLY, FYNNEI. The CDR3 has 14 residues. The CDR3 DNA is TGTGCCAGCAGTCCCACAGGGAACACCGGGGAGCTGTTTTTT. The encoded protein is CASSPTGNTGELFF. Supplemented by reference TRBV2 and TRBJ2-2, the full variable domain reads EPEVTQTPSHQVTQMGQEVILRCVPISNHLYFYWYRQILGQKVEFLVSFYNNEISEKSEIFDDQFSVERPDGSNFTLKIRSTKLEDSAMYFCASSPTGNTGELFFGEGSRLTVL.